This passage covers 5 T cell receptor beta chains from one sample sequenced in a study of post-analysis software for immune sequencing data. Study-level points and caveats: TRBV5-6, TRBV5-1 and TRBV20-1 belonged to a set of five TRBV segments that were more frequent in patients than controls.

Included in the TCR beta cDNA libraries were unique molecular identifiers. One entry per CDR3 protein results from TCRdb running MiXCR on the PCR reads. The repertoire holds over 250,000 distinct CDR3 sequences, with approximately 34% as singletons. These receptors lack a known antigen. Sequenced sample: blood. These TCRs come from a girl aged 5-17 years with multiple sclerosis.

The CDR3 reads CSVEGGSVETQYF. The DNA of the CDR3 is TGCAGCGTTGAAGGGGGTAGCGTAGAGACCCAGTACTTC. The J gene is TRBJ2-5, the V gene TRBV29-1; D might be TRBD2 (5 bases). V dropped 1 base and J dropped 4 bases, with 10 bases sitting between them. Germline V CDR1 and CDR2: SQVTM, ANQGSEA. There are 13 residues in the CDR3.

About this clonotype itself: A much larger clone lies a single base off, so this may be a read error. The rearrangement uses TRBV12-3 or TRBV12-4 and TRBJ2-4; TRBD1 aligns across 9 bases. This CDR3 has 13 amino acids. Trimming at V came to 3 bases and at J to 13 bases, leaving 7 bases not matched to a gene. The CDR3 here is CASSLTGGNEQYF. The CDR3, as DNA: TGTGCCAGCAGTTTGACAGGGGGGAATGAGCAGTACTTC.

This clonotype was observed at least ten times. The chain employs TRBV5-1 and TRBJ2-3; a weak D match, TRBD1 (6 bases). Looked up from germline, CDR1 is SGHRS and CDR2 is YFSETQ. The CDR3 contains 15 residues. V shed 4 bases and J shed 0 bases, with 12 bases lying between them. The CDR3 DNA follows: TGCGCCAGCAGCCCGACAGGAGCTAGCACAGATACGCAGTATTTT. This sequence encodes CASSPTGASTDTQYF.

This clonotype was found a few times. This chain joins TRBV20-1 and TRBJ2-2, with D hard to call. The CDR3 has 11 amino acids. V lost 6 bases and J 3 bases, leaving 5 bases between the germline ends. The germline V gene has CDR1 DFQATT and CDR2 SNEGSKA (reference sequence). The CDR3 protein is CSAGDTGELFF. The CDR3 DNA reads TGCAGTGCAGGAGACACCGGGGAGCTGTTTTTT.

The rearrangement uses TRBV7-9 and TRBJ2-1, with no clear D. This CDR3 is 14 amino acids long. CDR1 is SEHNR, CDR2 FQNEAQ, per germline (reference sequence). V lost 1 base and J lost 5, with 9 bases in between. The CDR3 DNA reads as TGTGCCAGCAGCTTAGGGGCTGGTAACAATGAGCAGTTCTTC. Protein product: CASSLGAGNNEQFF.